This T cell receptor beta chain was retrieved from a study of T cell responses to AZD1222 COVID-19 vaccine. Across the study: Pooled samples include second doses given at about 4 or 12 weeks. Whole-study findings and limits: White British people made up most donors, females outnumbered males, and clonal diversity was possibly underestimated. Receipt of two AZD1222 doses was followed by a rise in Spike-specific TCR breadth and depth. The number of AZD1222 recipients seropositive at baseline was only 6 or 7.

V was shortened by 1 base and J by 5 bases, with 14 bases between the two germline ends. CDR3 length: 15 amino acids. Germline CDR1 SGHTA, CDR2 FQGNSA. Profiled with immunoSEQ multiplex PCR; TCRdb holds only in-frame clones, not every one. The sample has 65,000 or so clones; roughly 84% are singletons. Comment on this clone: Its specificity is unknown.

The source was peripheral blood, collected on day 0 of AZD1222 vaccination. The chain combines TRBV7-2 with TRBJ2-5, with TRBD2 as a possible D gene (6 bases). The TCR was taken from an adult in good health. The CDR3 coding sequence is TGTGCCAGCAGCTTAGTATACGGGGGATCCGAGACCCAGTACTTC. Translation: CASSLVYGGSETQYF.